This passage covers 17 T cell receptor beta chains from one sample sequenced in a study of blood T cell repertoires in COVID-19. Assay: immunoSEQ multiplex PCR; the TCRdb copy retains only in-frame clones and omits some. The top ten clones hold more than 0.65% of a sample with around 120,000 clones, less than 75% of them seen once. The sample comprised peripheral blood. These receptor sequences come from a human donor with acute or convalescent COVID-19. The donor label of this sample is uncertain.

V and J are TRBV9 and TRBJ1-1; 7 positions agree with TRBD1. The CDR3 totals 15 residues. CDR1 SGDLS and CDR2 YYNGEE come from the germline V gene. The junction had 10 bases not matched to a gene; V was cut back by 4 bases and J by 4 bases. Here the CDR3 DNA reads TGTGCCAGCAGCTTCCTACAGGGGCCGTCCACTGAAGCTTTCTTT. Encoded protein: CASSFLQGPSTEAFF.

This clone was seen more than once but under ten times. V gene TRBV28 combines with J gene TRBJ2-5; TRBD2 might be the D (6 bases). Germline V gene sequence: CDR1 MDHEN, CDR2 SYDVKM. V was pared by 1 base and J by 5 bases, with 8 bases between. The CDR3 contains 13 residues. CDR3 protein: CASSLSGRETQYF. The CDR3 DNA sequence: TGTGCCAGCAGTTTATCAGGGAGGGAGACCCAGTACTTC.

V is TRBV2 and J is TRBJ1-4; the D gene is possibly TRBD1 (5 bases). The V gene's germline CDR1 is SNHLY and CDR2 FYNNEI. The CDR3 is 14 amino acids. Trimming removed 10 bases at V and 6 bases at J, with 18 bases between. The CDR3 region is CATQRRGEDEKLFF. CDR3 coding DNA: TGTGCCACCCAGAGGAGAGGGGAGGATGAAAAACTGTTTTTT.

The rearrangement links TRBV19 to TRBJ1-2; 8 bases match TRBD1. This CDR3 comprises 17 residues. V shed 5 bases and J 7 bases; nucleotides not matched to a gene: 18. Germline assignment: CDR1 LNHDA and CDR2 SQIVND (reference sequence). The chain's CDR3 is CASSLTYGLSGGGGYTF. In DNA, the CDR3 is TGTGCCAGTAGTCTCACCTACGGCCTCTCAGGGGGCGGTGGCTACACCTTC.

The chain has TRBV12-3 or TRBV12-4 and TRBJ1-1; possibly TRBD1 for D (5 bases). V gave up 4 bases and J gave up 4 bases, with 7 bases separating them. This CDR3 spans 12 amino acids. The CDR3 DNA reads TGTGCCAGCAGTTGGGGGGTCACTGAAGCTTTCTTT. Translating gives CASSWGVTEAFF.

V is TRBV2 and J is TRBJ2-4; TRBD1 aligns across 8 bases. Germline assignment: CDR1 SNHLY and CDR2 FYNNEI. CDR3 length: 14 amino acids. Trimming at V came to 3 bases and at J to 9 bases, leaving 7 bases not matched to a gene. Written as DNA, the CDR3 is TGTGCCAGCAGTGATCAGGGGGCGCGGGGCATTCAGTACTTC. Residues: CASSDQGARGIQYF.

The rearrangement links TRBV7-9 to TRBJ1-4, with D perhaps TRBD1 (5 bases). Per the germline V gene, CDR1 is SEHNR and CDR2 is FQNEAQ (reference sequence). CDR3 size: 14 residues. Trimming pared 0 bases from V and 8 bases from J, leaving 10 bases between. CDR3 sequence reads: CASSLAGQREKLFF. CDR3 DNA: TGTGCCAGCAGCTTAGCGGGGCAAAGAGAAAAACTGTTTTTT.

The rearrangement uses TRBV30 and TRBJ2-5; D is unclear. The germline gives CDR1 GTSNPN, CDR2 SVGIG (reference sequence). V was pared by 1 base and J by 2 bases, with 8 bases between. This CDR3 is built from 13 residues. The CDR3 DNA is TGTGCCTGGAGTGCCCGGGTTCAAGAGACCCAGTACTTC. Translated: CAWSARVQETQYF.

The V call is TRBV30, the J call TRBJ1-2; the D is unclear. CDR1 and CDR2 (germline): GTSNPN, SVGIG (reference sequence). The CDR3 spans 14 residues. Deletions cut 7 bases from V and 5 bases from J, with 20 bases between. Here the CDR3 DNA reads TGTGCCTCATTTTCCGGGTCGAGATTTTATGGCTACACCTTC. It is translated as CASFSGSRFYGYTF.

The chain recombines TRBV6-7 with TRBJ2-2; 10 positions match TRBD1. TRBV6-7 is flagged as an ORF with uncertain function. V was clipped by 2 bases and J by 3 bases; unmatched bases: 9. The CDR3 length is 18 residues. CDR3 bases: TGTGCCAGCAGTTACCGTCCTGGGACAGGGGATTACACCGGGGAGCTGTTTTTT. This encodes CASSYRPGTGDYTGELFF.

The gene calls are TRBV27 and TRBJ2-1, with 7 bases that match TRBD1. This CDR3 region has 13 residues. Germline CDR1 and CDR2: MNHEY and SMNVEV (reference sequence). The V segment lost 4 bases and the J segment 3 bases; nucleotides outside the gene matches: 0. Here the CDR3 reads CASSWDSYNEQFF. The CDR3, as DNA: TGTGCCAGCAGTTGGGACAGCTACAATGAGCAGTTCTTC.

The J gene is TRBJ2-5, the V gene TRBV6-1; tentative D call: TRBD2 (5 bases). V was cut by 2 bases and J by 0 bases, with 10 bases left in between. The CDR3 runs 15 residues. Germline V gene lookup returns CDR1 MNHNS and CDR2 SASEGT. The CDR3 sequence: CASSEPGFYQETQYF. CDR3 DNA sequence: TGTGCCAGCAGTGAACCGGGGTTTTACCAAGAGACCCAGTACTTC.

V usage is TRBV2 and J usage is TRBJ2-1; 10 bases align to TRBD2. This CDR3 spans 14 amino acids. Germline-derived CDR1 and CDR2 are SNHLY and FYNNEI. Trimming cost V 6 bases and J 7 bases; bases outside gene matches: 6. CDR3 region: CASRSSGGVNEQFF. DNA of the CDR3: TGTGCCAGCAGATCTAGCGGGGGAGTAAATGAGCAGTTCTTC. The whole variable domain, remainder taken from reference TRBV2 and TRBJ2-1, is EPEVTQTPSHQVTQMGQEVILRCVPISNHLYFYWYRQILGQKVEFLVSFYNNEISEKSEIFDDQFSVERPDGSNFTLKIRSTKLEDSAMYFCASRSSGGVNEQFFGPGTRLTVL.

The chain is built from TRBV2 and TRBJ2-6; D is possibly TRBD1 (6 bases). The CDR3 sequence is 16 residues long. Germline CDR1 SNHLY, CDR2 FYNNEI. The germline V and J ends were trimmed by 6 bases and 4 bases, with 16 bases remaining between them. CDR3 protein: CASRNSPGVGANVLTF. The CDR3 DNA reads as TGTGCCAGCAGGAACTCCCCAGGGGTAGGGGCCAACGTCCTGACTTTC.

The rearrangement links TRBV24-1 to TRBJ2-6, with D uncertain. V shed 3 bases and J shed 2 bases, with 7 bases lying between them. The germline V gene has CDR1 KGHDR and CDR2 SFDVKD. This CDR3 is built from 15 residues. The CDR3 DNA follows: TGTGCCACCAGTGATCCAGGTGCTGGGGCCAACGTCCTGACTTTC. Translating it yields CATSDPGAGANVLTF.

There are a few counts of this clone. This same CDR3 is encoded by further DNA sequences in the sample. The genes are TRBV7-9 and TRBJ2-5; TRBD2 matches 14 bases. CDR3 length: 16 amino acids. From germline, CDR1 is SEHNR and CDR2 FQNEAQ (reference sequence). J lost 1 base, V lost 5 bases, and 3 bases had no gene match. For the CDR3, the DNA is TGTGCCAGCAGCCGGGGACTAGCGGGGGTCCAAGAGACCCAGTACTTC. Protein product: CASSRGLAGVQETQYF.

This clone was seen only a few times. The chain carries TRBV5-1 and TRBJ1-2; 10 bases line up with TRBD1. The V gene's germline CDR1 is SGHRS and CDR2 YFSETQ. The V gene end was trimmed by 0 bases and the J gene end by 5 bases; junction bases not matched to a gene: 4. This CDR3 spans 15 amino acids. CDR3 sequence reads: CASSLETGGLYGYTF. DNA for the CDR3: TGCGCCAGCAGCTTGGAGACAGGGGGCCTTTATGGCTACACCTTC.